Following are 9 T cell receptor beta chains from one sample sequenced in a study of CXCR3-negative and CXCR3-positive naive CD8 T cells. The study made its TRB cDNA libraries by 5' RACE, adding UMI labels. TCRdb re-analyzed the 5' RACE reads; it lists each CDR3 protein once, without DNA. The sample totals approximately 41,000 distinct CDR3 sequences. Specimen: memory CD8+ T cells from blood. The receptors were sampled from a human donor in good health. Some clones in this sample may be carry-over from other donors' samples.

This chain links TRBV5-1 with TRBJ2-3. Germline V lookup: CDR1 SGHRS, CDR2 YFSETQ. The CDR3 extends over 15 amino acids. The CDR3 reads CASSFHGSSTDTQYF. The complete variable domain, with remaining parts taken from reference TRBV5-1 and TRBJ2-3, reads KAGVTQTPRYLIKTRGQQVTLSCSPISGHRSVSWYQQTPGQGLQFLFEYFSETQRNKGNFPGRFSGRQFSNSRSEMNVSTLELGDSALYLCASSFHGSSTDTQYFGPGTRLTVL.

The J gene is TRBJ2-4, the V gene TRBV28. The CDR3 contains 14 residues. Germline V gives CDR1 MDHEN, CDR2 SYDVKM. Here the CDR3 reads CASRGGIEVNIQYF.

This rearrangement joins TRBV29-1 to TRBJ2-2. The CDR3 contains 12 residues. Germline CDR1 and CDR2: SQVTM and ANQGSEA. CDR3: CSVEDPSGELFF.

This rearrangement joins TRBV20-1 to TRBJ2-2; TCRdb designates TRBD2, a call that cannot be tested without DNA. The CDR3 loop spans 17 amino acids. Germline CDR1 and CDR2: DFQATT and SNEGSKA (reference sequence). The CDR3 is CSARDRTSGSGTGELFF.

This chain uses TRBV29-1 with TRBJ2-5; TCRdb selects TRBD1, and the lack of DNA leaves this call unchecked. Germline-derived CDR1 and CDR2 are SQVTM and ANQGSEA. The CDR3 spans 12 residues. CDR3 residues: CSVESRGETQYF.

The chain is built from TRBV6-4 and TRBJ2-7; the D gene TCRdb calls, TRBD1, cannot be checked with no DNA. The CDR3 covers 15 residues. The germline gives CDR1 MRHNA, CDR2 SNTAGT. The CDR3 sequence: CACASKGEGSYEQYF.

V and J are TRBV11-3 and TRBJ2-1; the TCRdb call, TRBD1, lacks DNA for checking. Per the germline V gene, CDR1 is SGHNT and CDR2 is YENEEA. The CDR3 contains 15 residues. Here the CDR3 reads CASSTRDRGPGEQFF.

This sequence joins TRBV6-6 and TRBJ2-3; TCRdb proposes TRBD1, but this gene call is untestable without DNA. Germline CDR1 MNHNY, CDR2 SVGAGI (reference sequence). The CDR3 spans 15 residues. CDR3 sequence reads: CASTIRTPRGDTQYF.

The chain couples TRBV7-2 to TRBJ1-1; TCRdb's D gene call, TRBD1, goes unchecked for lack of DNA. CDR1 and CDR2 (germline): SGHTA, FQGNSA. The CDR3 is made up of 14 amino acids. The CDR3 here is CASSFDAQFAEAFF.